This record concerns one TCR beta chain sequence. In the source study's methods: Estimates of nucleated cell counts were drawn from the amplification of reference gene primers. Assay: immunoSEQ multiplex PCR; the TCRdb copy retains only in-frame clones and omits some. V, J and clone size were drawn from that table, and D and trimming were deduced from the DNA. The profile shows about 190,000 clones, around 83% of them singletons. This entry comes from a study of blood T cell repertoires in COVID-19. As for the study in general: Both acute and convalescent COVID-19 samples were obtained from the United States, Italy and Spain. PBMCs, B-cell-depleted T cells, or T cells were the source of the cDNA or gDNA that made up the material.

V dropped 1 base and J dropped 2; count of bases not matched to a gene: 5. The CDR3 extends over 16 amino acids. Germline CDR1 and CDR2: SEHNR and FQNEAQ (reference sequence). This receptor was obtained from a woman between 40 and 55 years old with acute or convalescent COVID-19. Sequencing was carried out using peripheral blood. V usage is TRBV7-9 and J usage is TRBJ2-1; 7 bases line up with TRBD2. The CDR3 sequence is CASSLGGEGPYNEQFF. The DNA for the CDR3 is TGTGCCAGCAGCTTAGGCGGGGAGGGGCCCTACAATGAGCAGTTCTTC.